The entry that follows covers one T cell receptor (beta chain) sequence. Its antigen specificity is not known. Per-nucleotide qualities are absent, and no much larger clonotype sits a single base away. After removal of 6 bases from V and 2 bases from J, the junction retains 5 bases not matched to a gene. Inclusive of the bounding cysteine and phenylalanine, the CDR3 is 14 residues long. Of all the DNA, just the CDR3 is kept, 42 bases in frame from base 1. As encoded in the germline V gene, CDR1 is SGHRS while CDR2 is YFSETQ. The sample is drawn from a study of preoperative IRX-2 immunotherapy in early breast cancer (dated 2019 in TCRdb). The treatment or condition label for this specimen denotes: preoperative locoregional IRX-2 cytokine immunotherapy. The samples were obtained from a phase Ib study that tested preoperative, locoregional IRX-2 cytokine immunotherapy designed to prime immune responses. The donors were early-stage breast cancer patients who were given IRX-2 prior to surgery.

Libraries came from the immunoSEQ multiplex PCR assay. In TCRdb, the immuneACCESS table is reduced to in-frame sequences with V and J assigned. These tables do not hold every clone; where another copy was compared, an unresolved V gene accounts for under half, and the others remain unexplained. Recorded for this sample are approximately 98,000 clones; 80% to 90% of them occurred a single time. In total, the top ten clones hold roughly 2% of the sample. The receptor chain draws on TRBV5-1 and TRBJ2-7, with 10 bases matching TRBD1. Sequenced material: tumor tissue, taken after IRX-2 immunotherapy. The TCR sequence derives from a human donor with breast cancer. The CDR3 reads CASTLDRGPYEQYF. DNA sequence: TGCGCCAGCACCCTAGACAGGGGGCCCTACGAGCAGTACTTC. The variable domain in full, with residues beyond the CDR3 obtained from the reference TRBV5-1 and TRBJ2-7 genes, is KAGVTQTPRYLIKTRGQQVTLSCSPISGHRSVSWYQQTPGQGLQFLFEYFSETQRNKGNFPGRFSGRQFSNSRSEMNVSTLELGDSALYLCASTLDRGPYEQYFGPGTRLTVT.